One TCR beta chain is described in this entry. Antigen: not known. This sample is part of a study of cytotoxic CD8 clonotypes in ibrutinib-treated CLL. Overall study findings and caveats: Higher clonality was seen at ibrutinib response and a return toward baseline at progression. Public clonotypes were uncommon and contracted or stayed stable on treatment.

TCRdb keeps only in-frame clones here, not all; method: immunoSEQ multiplex PCR. Of some 65,000 clones detected, approximately 57% appear once; the ten largest clones hold approximately 15%. There are 13 residues in the CDR3. Trimming took 4 bases from V and 8 from J, leaving 14 bases between them. From germline, CDR1 is MDHEN and CDR2 SYDVKM. The material sequenced was PBMCs, taken after 12 months of ibrutinib treatment. The chain is built from TRBV28 and TRBJ1-2; D uncertain. This sequence originates from a human donor with chronic lymphocytic leukemia. CDR3 sequence reads: CASSSDIGVGYTF. The CDR3 region has the DNA TGTGCCAGCAGTTCCGACATTGGGGTAGGCTACACCTTC.